The 17 T cell receptor beta chains below all came from one sample that was sequenced in a study of blood T cell repertoires in COVID-19. The repertoire was sequenced with immunoSEQ multiplex PCR; TCRdb's copy has only in-frame clones and lacks some. Of about 160,000 clones in the sample, 81% were seen once. The specimen was PBMCs or T cells enriched from blood (not recorded which). These receptors came from a middle-aged woman with acute COVID-19.

The chain couples TRBV5-1 to TRBJ1-4, with a tentative D call TRBD1 (5 bases). Trimming shortened V by 5 bases and J by 14 bases, and 19 bases separated the two germline ends. Germline CDR1 is SGHRS and CDR2 is YFSETQ. This CDR3 comprises 13 residues. The CDR3 here is CASRPTTAQGLFF. Here the CDR3 DNA reads TGCGCCAGCAGACCGACGACAGCGCAAGGGCTGTTTTTT.

V and J are TRBV6-5 and TRBJ1-1; possibly TRBD1 for D (5 bases). The length of the CDR3 is 16 residues. The V end lost 2 bases, the J end lost 3 bases, and 16 bases lay between the germline ends. Germline CDR1 reads MNHEY; CDR2 reads SVGAGI. The CDR3 DNA follows: TGTGCCAGCAGTTACCAGGGAAAAAAGGGGTACACTGAAGCTTTCTTT. Protein: CASSYQGKKGYTEAFF.

The chain couples TRBV10-3 to TRBJ1-2; 7 positions match TRBD1. There are 14 residues in the CDR3. Germline CDR1 reads ENHRY; CDR2 reads SYGVKD. The trim removed 6 bases at V and 7 bases at J, leaving 11 bases unmatched. The CDR3 loop reads CAISDPSQGSGYTF. The CDR3 DNA reads as TGTGCCATCAGCGATCCCTCACAGGGGTCTGGCTACACCTTC.

This clone was counted many times. The chain joins TRBV5-1 to TRBJ1-6; 7 nucleotides align to TRBD1. V shed 1 base, J shed 4 bases, and the junction held 8 bases outside the gene matches. The germline V gene encodes CDR1 SGHRS and CDR2 YFSETQ. This CDR3 has 17 amino acids. DNA of the CDR3: TGCGCCAGCAGCTTGCAACCCAGGGACAGTTATAATTCACCCCTCCACTTT. Translating gives CASSLQPRDSYNSPLHF.

Points on this clone: At one of its ends the junction is not consistent with the germline gene, which may arise from a read error. The rearrangement links TRBV5-4 to TRBJ2-1; 9 nucleotides line up with TRBD2. The CDR3 has 14 amino acids. CDR1 is SGHNT and CDR2 is YYREEE in the germline V gene (reference sequence). The CDR3 DNA follows: TGTGCCAGCAACTTGGCGGGAGGGCCTTCCGGGCAGTTCTTC. Residues: CASNLAGGPSGQFF.

The chain uses TRBV21-1 and TRBJ2-5; the table's D call, TRBD1, has no DNA check behind it. TRBV21-1 is a pseudogene. CDR3 length: 12 residues. CDR3: CASIHPQETQYF. In nucleotides, the CDR3 is TGTGCCAGCATACACCCACAAGAGACCCAGTACTTC.

This clone appeared a single time. The genes are TRBV24-1 and TRBJ1-1; maybe TRBD1 (6 bases). This CDR3 spans 13 amino acids. Germline CDR1 is KGHDR and CDR2 is SFDVKD. Trimming removed 6 bases at V and 4 bases at J, with 11 bases between. This chain's CDR3 is CATSRGATTEAFF. CDR3 DNA sequence: TGTGCCACCAGTCGGGGGGCGACCACTGAAGCTTTCTTT.

In the case of this clone: Germline is not matched at one junction end, which may reflect a read error. This sequence joins TRBV15 and TRBJ2-1, with D perhaps matching TRBD2 (6 bases). CDR1 and CDR2 from the germline V gene are LNHNV and YYDKDF (reference sequence). This CDR3 contains 16 residues. This chain's CDR3 is CATSRERTTSSNEQFF. CDR3 coding DNA: TGTGCCACCAGCAGAGAGAGGACTACATCCTCCAATGAGCAGTTCTTC.

The chain employs TRBV5-1 and TRBJ2-3, with D perhaps TRBD1 (5 bases). V was pared by 3 bases and J by 6 bases, with 11 bases between. CDR3 size: 13 residues. Germline assignment: CDR1 SGHRS and CDR2 YFSETQ. The CDR3 DNA sequence: TGCGCCAGCAGCTATTATAGGGGCGATACGCAGTATTTT. It codes for CASSYYRGDTQYF.

The chain recombines TRBV28 with TRBJ2-7; D call uncertain. CDR1 is MDHEN and CDR2 is SYDVKM in the germline V gene. This CDR3 region has 11 residues. The V end was cut by 6 bases, the J end by 1 base, with 4 bases between. CDR3 loop: CASSQSYEQYF. The CDR3 nucleotides are TGTGCCAGCAGCCAATCCTACGAGCAGTACTTC.

The chain recombines TRBV3-1 (or the pseudogene TRBV3-2) with TRBJ1-4, with 10 bases aligning to TRBD1. Germline V gene lookup returns CDR1 LGHDT and CDR2 YNNKEL (reference sequence). V was pared by 5 bases and J by 3 bases, with 0 bases of the junction left unmatched. This CDR3 comprises 14 residues. DNA for the CDR3: TGTGCCAGCAGCGACAGGGGGCCTAATGAAAAACTGTTTTTT. Amino acids: CASSDRGPNEKLFF.

The chain is built from TRBV3-1 (or the pseudogene TRBV3-2) and TRBJ2-6; 16 bases fit TRBD2. Germline CDR1 is LGHDT and CDR2 is YNNKEL (reference sequence). The CDR3 extends over 20 amino acids. The J segment lost 3 bases and the V segment lost 6 bases, leaving 11 bases of the junction unmatched. The CDR3 coding sequence is TGTGCCAGCAGTCTTTACTCGGGGACTAGCGGGAGGGATGGGGCCAACGTCCTGACTTTC. It translates to CASSLYSGTSGRDGANVLTF.

The J gene is TRBJ1-1, the V gene TRBV29-1, with D hard to call. CDR3 length equals 13 residues. Germline V gene data show CDR1 as SQVTM and CDR2 as ANQGSEA. Trimming removed 3 bases at V and 0 bases at J, with 8 bases between. The CDR3 is CSVDPGMNTEAFF. Here the CDR3 DNA reads TGCAGCGTTGATCCCGGGATGAACACTGAAGCTTTCTTT. The whole variable domain, filled in from reference TRBV29-1 and TRBJ1-1, reads SAVISQKPSRDICQRGTSLTIQCQVDSQVTMMFWYRQQPGQSLTLIATANQGSEATYESGFVIDKFPISRPNLTFSTLTVSNMSPEDSSIYLCSVDPGMNTEAFFGQGTRLTVV.

V and J are TRBV18 and TRBJ2-1; 9 bases map to TRBD2. V shed 2 bases and J 3 bases; nucleotides not matched to a gene: 5. The CDR3 totals 16 residues. Per germline, CDR1 KGHSH and CDR2 LQKENI. The CDR3 sequence: CASSPSSSGDYNEQFF. The CDR3 DNA is TGTGCCAGCTCACCATCGTCTAGCGGGGACTACAATGAGCAGTTCTTC.

The chain joins TRBV12-5 to TRBJ2-7; 7 nucleotides agree with TRBD2. Germline V gene data show CDR1 as LGHNT and CDR2 as FRNRAP. CDR3 length equals 13 residues. V shed 3 bases, J shed 4 bases, and the junction held 3 bases outside the gene matches. The CDR3 here is CASGFLGGYEQYF. The CDR3 coding sequence is TGTGCTAGTGGTTTTTTGGGGGGGTACGAGCAGTACTTC. Based on the CDR3 plus reference TRBV12-5 and TRBJ2-7, the full variable domain is DARVTQTPRHKVTEMGQEVTMRCQPILGHNTVFWYRQTMMQGLELLAYFRNRAPLDDSGMPKDRFSAEMPDATLATLKIQPSEPRDSAVYFCASGFLGGYEQYFGPGTRLTVT.

The CDR3 region is CATRSAGMNTEAFF. CDR3 DNA sequence: TGTGCCACCCGGTCGGCGGGAATGAACACTGAAGCTTTCTTT. The rearrangement links TRBV19 to TRBJ1-1; no clear D. Per the germline V gene, CDR1 is LNHDA and CDR2 is SQIVND (reference sequence). V lost 10 bases and J 0 bases, leaving 15 bases between the germline ends. This CDR3 is built from 14 residues.

The chain carries TRBV10-3 and TRBJ1-1; 8 bases are shared with TRBD1. Germline CDR1 ENHRY, CDR2 SYGVKD. V was pared by 6 bases and J by 5 bases, with 8 bases of the junction left unmatched. This CDR3 spans 14 amino acids. The DNA for the CDR3 is TGTGCCATCAGGGACAGGGTTCTTGGGACTGAAGCTTTCTTT. This sequence encodes CAIRDRVLGTEAFF.